This section outlines one TCR beta chain sequence together with its context. Its antigen is undetermined. The sample belongs to a study of beta chain features in type 1 diabetes. The V segment lost 5 bases and the J segment 0 bases; nucleotides outside the gene matches: 9. This CDR3 region has 17 residues. Germline V lookup: CDR1 LNHDA, CDR2 SQIVND (reference sequence). Study observations and caveats: In every one of the four CD4+ subsets, TCRB CDR3s were moderately but significantly shorter in Type 1 diabetes patients. It was among patients, rather than healthy donors, that naive, central memory and Treg TCRB repertoires appeared more similar.

Sequencing targeted expressed TCRB transcripts, as all isolated RNA had been reverse transcribed. The repertoire was sequenced with immunoSEQ multiplex PCR; TCRdb's copy has only in-frame clones and lacks some. The data hold 150,000 to 200,000 clones, with around 63% observed a single time. The chain uses TRBV19 and TRBJ2-7; 11 nucleotides match TRBD2. The sequence was obtained from a man under 40 with type 1 diabetes. The sequencing input was naive CD4+ T cells from blood. DNA of the CDR3: TGTGCCAGTAGTCCCGGACTAGCGGGTCTTTACTCCTACGAGCAGTACTTC. Amino acid sequence: CASSPGLAGLYSYEQYF.